This T cell receptor (beta chain) was found in a study of blood T cell repertoires in COVID-19. Whole-study context: Sites across the United States, Italy and Spain contributed samples from acute and convalescent COVID-19. Nucleic acid was either cDNA or gDNA, and it came from T cells, B-cell-depleted T cells, or PBMCs.

Ages ranged from roughly 18 to 100 years, with residence in 20 to 30 US areas. Participant reports of clinical history set cohort assignment. With V trimmed by 4 bases and J by 10 bases, 13 bases remained unmatched. Germline CDR1 and CDR2: SEHNR and FQNEAQ (reference sequence). This CDR3 is built from 15 residues. Profiling relied on immunoSEQ multiplex PCR, and the TCRdb table lists in-frame clones only, not all of them. The sample records a few hundred thousand clones, 70% to 90% being singletons. This TCR was recovered from a man between 25 and 39 years old with acute COVID-19. The chain links TRBV7-9 to TRBJ1-3; the match to TRBD1 covers 7 bases. Sequenced material: PBMCs or T cells enriched from blood (not recorded which). The CDR3 DNA follows: TGTGCCAGCAGCTCGCAGGGGGGCGTAACAGCGACCATATATTTT. This encodes CASSSQGGVTATIYF.